A single T cell receptor beta chain is shown here with its context. The source of the sample is a study of T cell changes during pregnancy in multiple sclerosis. The germline gives CDR1 MGHDK, CDR2 SYGVNS. The CDR3 runs 12 residues. The ends were cut back, 4 bases at V and 6 bases at J, with 9 bases in the middle. Generated by immunoSEQ multiplex PCR, the TCRdb table keeps only in-frame clones and is missing some. The sample gives fewer than 70,000 clones, under 95% of which show up once; roughly 1.5% is in the top ten. The material sequenced was peripheral blood, taken in the third trimester of pregnancy. This receptor was identified in a female donor with multiple sclerosis, enrolled in a pregnancy study. The chain carries TRBV25-1 and TRBJ1-2; a weak D match, TRBD1 (6 bases). CDR3 sequence: CASSGTENGYTF. The CDR3 coding sequence is TGTGCCAGCAGTGGGACAGAGAATGGCTACACCTTC.